A selection of T cell receptor beta chains follows, all from one sample in a study of blood T cells in healthy people across ages. TCRdb re-called the 5' RACE reads through MiXCR, storing one row per CDR3 protein. The sample includes nearly 800,000 distinct CDR3 sequences, more than 20% of them seen just once. The data were also submitted as part of a second study, on T cells of mothers and their children.

Sequencing input: blood. These receptors all come from a boy younger than 18 in good health. CDR3s include the opening cysteine and the closing phenylalanine or tryptophan. Each record gives: CDR3 DNA, CDR3 protein, clone size, J gene, V gene, D gene. D genes are given only for firm matches. For some rows the clone size is stated as once, few or many, or as a class when expanded; others skip it.

DNA: TGCAGTGCTTGGTCGGGGGTCCAATGGGATGAGCAGTTCTTC
CDR3: CSAWSGVQWDEQFF
size: -
J: TRBJ2-1
V: TRBV20-1
D: -

DNA: TGTGCCAGCAGCTTAGCGGGAAGATCCGGAAACATTCAGTACTTC
CDR3: CASSLAGRSGNIQYF
size: -
J: TRBJ2-4
V: TRBV7-2
D: -

DNA: TGTGCCAGCAGCCCCGGGACAGGGCGTCCCAACACAGATACGCAGTATTTT
CDR3: CASSPGTGRPNTDTQYF
size: few
J: TRBJ2-3
V: TRBV5-8
D: TRBD1

DNA: TGTGCCAGCAGCTTAGTTGTAGGACCCTACGAGCAGTACTTC
CDR3: CASSLVVGPYEQYF
size: -
J: TRBJ2-7
V: TRBV7-9
D: -

DNA: TGCGCCAGCAGCCAGTTCCCCATCTATGGCTACACCTTC
CDR3: CASSQFPIYGYTF
size: -
J: TRBJ1-2
V: TRBV4-1
D: -

DNA: TGTGCCAGCAGCCAAGATTCAAACAGGGGGCTGGGAGAGACCCAGTACTTC
CDR3: CASSQDSNRGLGETQYF
size: few
J: TRBJ2-5
V: TRBV4-2
D: TRBD1

DNA: TGTGCCTTAGAACAGGAGACCCAGTACTTC
CDR3: CALEQETQYF
size: -
J: TRBJ2-5
V: TRBV30
D: -

DNA: TGTGCCAGCGGCCCCAGGACCCGGTGGGGGAACACTGAAGCTTTCTTT
CDR3: CASGPRTRWGNTEAFF
size: -
J: TRBJ1-1
V: TRBV6-2/TRBV6-3
D: -

DNA: TGCAGCGTTAGGCCGGGGGTCTACGAGCAGTACTTC
CDR3: CSVRPGVYEQYF
size: -
J: TRBJ2-7
V: TRBV29-1
D: -

DNA: TGTGCCAGCAGTTTATTTGACGGGAGTGAGCAGTTCTTC
CDR3: CASSLFDGSEQFF
size: -
J: TRBJ2-1
V: TRBV27
D: -

DNA: TGTGCCAGTGCAGTGGGTATCAACACTGAAGCTTTCTTT
CDR3: CASAVGINTEAFF
size: -
J: TRBJ1-1
V: TRBV7-3
D: -

DNA: TGTGCCAGCAGCGGCCCCTACAGGGACCTCTATGGCTACACCTTC
CDR3: CASSGPYRDLYGYTF
size: once
J: TRBJ1-2
V: TRBV7-2
D: -

DNA: TGTGCCAGCAGCCCAGATCCGTTAACTAATGAAAAACTGTTTTTT
CDR3: CASSPDPLTNEKLFF
size: few
J: TRBJ1-4
V: TRBV7-2
D: -

DNA: TGCAGTGCTTGGCCTGCGGGCAGAGGGGGCTACGAGCAGTACTTC
CDR3: CSAWPAGRGGYEQYF
size: -
J: TRBJ2-7
V: TRBV20-1
D: -

DNA: TGCGCCAGCAGCCAAGCGGGGAGGAACACAGATACGCAGTATTTT
CDR3: CASSQAGRNTDTQYF
size: few
J: TRBJ2-3
V: TRBV4-3
D: -

DNA: TGCAGTGCAACAGGGGGCGCGGCAACTAATGAAAAACTGTTTTTT
CDR3: CSATGGAATNEKLFF
size: few
J: TRBJ1-4
V: TRBV20-1
D: TRBD1

DNA: TGTGCCAGCAGCTTAGAGGGGGCCCCCTATGGCTACACCTTC
CDR3: CASSLEGAPYGYTF
size: -
J: TRBJ1-2
V: TRBV7-2
D: TRBD1

DNA: TGTGCCAGCAGTTCGGACAGGGAAAACATTCAGTACTTC
CDR3: CASSSDRENIQYF
size: many
J: TRBJ2-4
V: TRBV12-3/TRBV12-4
D: TRBD1

DNA: TGTGCCAGCAGCTTTCGGGTCATGGGGTTACCGGGGGACATTCAGTACTTC
CDR3: CASSFRVMGLPGDIQYF
size: few
J: TRBJ2-4
V: TRBV5-6
D: -

DNA: TGTGCCAGCAGTCCCCCTAGACAGGGAGGCTCCTACGAGCAGTACTTC
CDR3: CASSPPRQGGSYEQYF
size: once
J: TRBJ2-7
V: TRBV27
D: -

DNA: TGTGCCAGCAGTCAGGGAAGGAGCAATCAGCCCCAGCATTTT
CDR3: CASSQGRSNQPQHF
size: once
J: TRBJ1-5
V: TRBV7-2
D: -

DNA: TGTGCCTGGAGTGAAGACTCCCTATCCTACAATGAGCAGTTCTTC
CDR3: CAWSEDSLSYNEQFF
size: few
J: TRBJ2-1
V: TRBV30
D: -

DNA: TGTGCCAGCACCCAGCCGGGGACGGGAAACACCATATATTTT
CDR3: CASTQPGTGNTIYF
size: -
J: TRBJ1-3
V: TRBV6-1
D: -

DNA: TGTGCCAGCAGTTTCGCCCTAGCGGGAGCCTCCCACACCGGGGAGCTGTTTTTT
CDR3: CASSFALAGASHTGELFF
size: few
J: TRBJ2-2
V: TRBV12-3/TRBV12-4
D: TRBD2

DNA: TGTGCCAGCAGTTCCTCGACTAGCGGACTATACGAGCAGTACTTC
CDR3: CASSSSTSGLYEQYF
size: -
J: TRBJ2-7
V: TRBV28
D: TRBD2

DNA: TGCGCCAGCAGCCACGCAGGGGGCTGGGAGACCCAGTACTTC
CDR3: CASSHAGGWETQYF
size: -
J: TRBJ2-5
V: TRBV5-1
D: TRBD1

DNA: TGTGCCAGCAGTTTACCCCAGGCAGGGGCTTCGAATGGCTACACCTTC
CDR3: CASSLPQAGASNGYTF
size: -
J: TRBJ1-2
V: TRBV28
D: -

DNA: TGTGCCAGCAGCCAAAATAGGGCCAACGGGGAGCTGTTTTTT
CDR3: CASSQNRANGELFF
size: few
J: TRBJ2-2
V: TRBV3-1
D: -

DNA: TGTGCCAGGCCAAAGGGGTCACACTACGAGCAGTACTTC
CDR3: CARPKGSHYEQYF
size: once
J: TRBJ2-7
V: TRBV6-5
D: -

DNA: TGTGCCAGCACACCGAGGGCCGGGGCCAACGTCCTGACTTTC
CDR3: CASTPRAGANVLTF
size: -
J: TRBJ2-6
V: TRBV25-1
D: -

DNA: TGTGCCATCAGTGAGTACTGGACAGGGGGCATACCCCACCTAACGAACACTGAAGCTTTCTTT
CDR3: CAISEYWTGGIPHLTNTEAFF
size: few
J: TRBJ1-1
V: TRBV10-3
D: TRBD1

DNA: TGTGCCAGCAGTCTGAGGAAGTCTAGAGAGGGCAAAAACATTCAGTACTTC
CDR3: CASSLRKSREGKNIQYF
size: -
J: TRBJ2-4
V: TRBV12-3/TRBV12-4
D: -

DNA: TGCAGTGCTAGAGATACCCAGGGGCCAGACGAGCAGTACTTC
CDR3: CSARDTQGPDEQYF
size: -
J: TRBJ2-7
V: TRBV20-1
D: -

DNA: TGTGCCATACTGGACAGCATAGACAATGAGCAGTTCTTC
CDR3: CAILDSIDNEQFF
size: -
J: TRBJ2-1
V: TRBV7-9
D: -

DNA: TGTGCCAGCAGCTTAACGGATAGACTCGGGGGCGGGGAGCTGTTTTTT
CDR3: CASSLTDRLGGGELFF
size: few
J: TRBJ2-2
V: TRBV7-3
D: -

DNA: TGTGCCATCAGTGAGCCAAGCCGTCAGGGAGATTACAATGAGCAGTTCTTC
CDR3: CAISEPSRQGDYNEQFF
size: few
J: TRBJ2-1
V: TRBV10-3
D: -

DNA: TGTGCCAGCAGCGGTACAGTTAATGGCTACACCTTC
CDR3: CASSGTVNGYTF
size: -
J: TRBJ1-2
V: TRBV9
D: -

DNA: TGTGCCAGCAGCGTCCAAGTAAGCTCCTACGAGCAGTACTTC
CDR3: CASSVQVSSYEQYF
size: -
J: TRBJ2-7
V: TRBV7-9
D: -

DNA: TGTGCCACCAGCAGAGAGCTTGGACTAGCGAGTTACGAGCAGTACTTC
CDR3: CATSRELGLASYEQYF
size: few
J: TRBJ2-7
V: TRBV15
D: TRBD2

DNA: TGTGCCAGCAGCTTAGCGAGCCCCGGGGCCAACGTCCTGACTTTC
CDR3: CASSLASPGANVLTF
size: -
J: TRBJ2-6
V: TRBV7-2
D: -

DNA: TGCGCCGGCAGGCAAGCGGGACTGCCCCAGGAGACCCAGTACTTC
CDR3: CAGRQAGLPQETQYF
size: few
J: TRBJ2-5
V: TRBV5-1
D: TRBD2

DNA: TGCAGCGTCCCCCTCGGAAACGAGCAGTACTTC
CDR3: CSVPLGNEQYF
size: few
J: TRBJ2-7
V: TRBV29-1
D: -

DNA: TGCAGTGCTAGAAGCGGAATGGGCGAGCAGTACTTC
CDR3: CSARSGMGEQYF
size: -
J: TRBJ2-7
V: TRBV20-1
D: -

DNA: TGTGCCAGCAGCTTAGTAGGGCGCACCTCCTTCTACAATGAGCAGTTCTTC
CDR3: CASSLVGRTSFYNEQFF
size: few
J: TRBJ2-1
V: TRBV7-3
D: -

DNA: TGTGCCAGCAGCCAGATCGGAGACTACACCTTC
CDR3: CASSQIGDYTF
size: -
J: TRBJ1-2
V: TRBV4-2
D: -

DNA: TGTGCCAGCAGCGGCCCCAGGGCGGATACGCAGTATTTT
CDR3: CASSGPRADTQYF
size: -
J: TRBJ2-3
V: TRBV9
D: -

DNA: TGCGCCAGCAGCTGGGGACTAGCGGATAGCTCCTACGAGCAGTACTTC
CDR3: CASSWGLADSSYEQYF
size: -
J: TRBJ2-7
V: TRBV5-1
D: TRBD2

DNA: TGTGCCAGCCGTCGGACGGATGAGTACGAGCAGTACTTC
CDR3: CASRRTDEYEQYF
size: -
J: TRBJ2-7
V: TRBV7-9
D: -

DNA: TGCGCCAGCAGCCAAGATCAGATACCACCAGGGAGCGAGCAGTACTTC
CDR3: CASSQDQIPPGSEQYF
size: -
J: TRBJ2-7
V: TRBV4-3
D: -

DNA: TGCAGTGCTAGTGCAGCGGGGGGCCCGGTGGTGAAGACCCAGTACTTC
CDR3: CSASAAGGPVVKTQYF
size: few
J: TRBJ2-5
V: TRBV20-1
D: TRBD2

DNA: TGCGCCAGCAGCCAAGTCGGGGGGTTGTGGGGGGAGCTGTTTTTT
CDR3: CASSQVGGLWGELFF
size: -
J: TRBJ2-2
V: TRBV4-3
D: TRBD2

DNA: TGTGCCAGCAGTTTAAGCCCTCTAGCGGGGGGGTTACTACAAGAGACCCAGTACTTC
CDR3: CASSLSPLAGGLLQETQYF
size: many
J: TRBJ2-5
V: TRBV12-3/TRBV12-4
D: TRBD2

DNA: TGTGCCAGCAGTAAATCGACCTCCTACAATGAGCAGTTCTTC
CDR3: CASSKSTSYNEQFF
size: -
J: TRBJ2-1
V: TRBV12-3/TRBV12-4
D: -